A single sample is the source of the 25 T cell receptor beta chains below, sequenced in a study of identical twins. TCRdb reprocessed the 5' RACE reads via MiXCR and lists one record per CDR3 protein. The repertoire holds hundreds of thousands of distinct CDR3 sequences, around 21% seen once, with over 4% in the top ten. This same sample was also part of a study on T cells expressing NK-cell markers.

The sample taken for sequencing was PBMCs. The receptors shown here come from a woman aged 18-30 years in good health.

This clonotype was counted a few times. The rearrangement links TRBV6-2 or TRBV6-3 to TRBJ2-2; TRBD2 aligns across 8 bases. The CDR3 has 14 amino acids. Germline V CDR1 and CDR2: MNHEY, SVGEGT. With 3 bases clipped from V and 4 bases from J, the junction kept 1 base outside the gene matches. CDR3 DNA: TGTGCCAGCAGTTATCTAGCGGGCACCGGGGAGCTGTTTTTT. Translating it yields CASSYLAGTGELFF.

This clonotype has a single count. This sequence joins TRBV6-2 or TRBV6-3 and TRBJ2-5; D is unclear. V dropped 0 bases and J dropped 5 bases, with 10 bases sitting between them. CDR3 size: 14 residues. CDR1 and CDR2 from the germline V gene are MNHEY and SVGEGT. CDR3 bases: TGTGCCAGCAGTTACTCAGAGCGTGAGGAGACCCAGTACTTC. This translates into CASSYSEREETQYF.

This chain uses TRBV6-5 with TRBJ2-6; D is uncertain. Germline CDR1 reads MNHEY; CDR2 reads SVGAGI. V was shortened by 0 bases and J by 3 bases, with 9 bases between the two germline ends. The CDR3 has 16 residues. The CDR3 nucleotides read TGTGCCAGCAGTTACTCGGGTTCCCTTGGGGCCAACGTCCTGACTTTC. Amino acid sequence: CASSYSGSLGANVLTF.

This clonotype was picked up a small number of times. CDR3 protein: CSVDRNYYGYTF. In nucleotides, the CDR3 is TGCAGCGTTGACCGGAACTACTATGGCTACACCTTC. V usage is TRBV29-1 and J usage is TRBJ1-2; D is undetermined. This CDR3 region has 12 residues. Trimming cost V 3 bases and J 3 bases, with 8 bases left between them. Germline CDR1 and CDR2: SQVTM and ANQGSEA. Full variable domain (remainder filled in from reference TRBV29-1 and TRBJ1-2): SAVISQKPSRDICQRGTSLTIQCQVDSQVTMMFWYRQQPGQSLTLIATANQGSEATYESGFVIDKFPISRPNLTFSTLTVSNMSPEDSSIYLCSVDRNYYGYTFGSGTRLTVV.

This clonotype showed up just a few times. V and J are TRBV29-1 and TRBJ2-2; D gene unclear. Per germline, CDR1 SQVTM and CDR2 ANQGSEA. V was clipped by 5 bases and J by 6 bases, with 4 bases between them. CDR3 length: 10 residues. CDR3 nucleotides: TGCAGCGTTTTTGCCGGGGAGCTGTTTTTT. It is translated as CSVFAGELFF.

Ten or more counts support this clonotype. The chain links TRBV3-1 to TRBJ2-1, with 7 bases aligning to TRBD2. The CDR3 runs 16 residues. J gave up 4 bases and V 0 bases, and 6 bases lay outside the gene matches. Germline V gives CDR1 LGHDT, CDR2 YNNKEL (reference sequence). CDR3 in DNA: TGTGCCAGCAGCCAAGATCTGGATAGCGGGTACAATGAGCAGTTCTTC. This translates into CASSQDLDSGYNEQFF.

This clonotype turned up a few times. This chain joins TRBV7-2 and TRBJ1-2; possibly TRBD1 for D (5 bases). V was shortened by 1 base and J by 4 bases, with 13 bases between the two germline ends. Germline CDR1 is SGHTA and CDR2 is FQGNSA. There are 15 residues in the CDR3. CDR3 amino acids: CASSLGSGKAYGYTF. The CDR3, as DNA: TGTGCCAGCAGCTTAGGATCAGGGAAGGCCTATGGCTACACCTTC.

This clonotype came up a few times. The chain is built from TRBV20-1 and TRBJ1-1, with D tentatively TRBD1 (6 bases). There are 13 residues in the CDR3. CDR1 is DFQATT, CDR2 SNEGSKA, per germline (reference sequence). With 1 base removed from V and 6 bases from J, the gap between germline ends came to 12 bases. CDR3 region: CSARAGGAAEAFF. CDR3 nucleotide sequence: TGCAGTGCTAGAGCGGGGGGGGCAGCTGAAGCTTTCTTT.

The CDR3 loop is CSAPNGRGETQYF. The CDR3 nucleotides read TGCAGTGCCCCCAACGGACGGGGAGAGACCCAGTACTTC. The chain couples TRBV20-1 to TRBJ2-5; D perhaps matches TRBD2 (5 bases). The length of the CDR3 is 13 residues. V was pared by 6 bases and J by 4 bases, with 15 bases between. Germline-derived CDR1 and CDR2 are DFQATT and SNEGSKA (reference sequence).

This clonotype has at least ten counts. This chain links TRBV20-1 with TRBJ2-7, with TRBD1 matching 11 bases. The CDR3 has 15 amino acids. CDR1 and CDR2 (germline): DFQATT, SNEGSKA (reference sequence). V shed 1 base, J shed 5 bases, and the junction held 7 bases outside the gene matches. The CDR3 region is CSARVGQGAPNEQYF. The CDR3 nucleotides read TGCAGTGCTAGAGTTGGACAGGGGGCCCCCAACGAGCAGTACTTC.

Only a few counts were recorded for this clonotype. The chain is built from TRBV5-8 and TRBJ2-7, with a possible D match to TRBD2 (6 bases). CDR1 and CDR2 (germline): SGHTS, YDEGEE. This CDR3 has 16 residues. Trimming shortened V by 5 bases and J by 0 bases, and 18 bases separated the two germline ends. The CDR3 region is CASRKNSGSSSYEQYF. The CDR3 DNA reads as TGTGCCAGCAGAAAGAACAGCGGGTCTAGCTCCTACGAGCAGTACTTC.

V usage is TRBV15 and J usage is TRBJ1-1; 7 bases align to TRBD1. Germline CDR1 and CDR2: LNHNV and YYDKDF (reference sequence). CDR3 size: 14 residues. With V trimmed by 1 base and J by 5 bases, 4 bases remained unmatched. This CDR3 reads CATSRGQGGTEAFF. The DNA of the CDR3 is TGTGCCACCAGCAGAGGACAGGGTGGGACTGAAGCTTTCTTT.

This clonotype was recorded at least ten times. V usage is TRBV20-1 and J usage is TRBJ1-1; D remains unclear. The CDR3 is 12 residues long. V shed 5 bases and J shed 0 bases, with 7 bases lying between them. Germline V gene sequence: CDR1 DFQATT, CDR2 SNEGSKA (reference sequence). In nucleotides, the CDR3 is TGCAGTGCTCCATACATGAACACTGAAGCTTTCTTT. Amino acid sequence: CSAPYMNTEAFF.

This clonotype has just one count. The J gene is TRBJ2-5, the V gene TRBV5-1, with a possible D match to TRBD2 (5 bases). CDR1 and CDR2 from the germline V gene are SGHRS and YFSETQ. This CDR3 comprises 15 residues. V lost 4 bases and J 5 bases, leaving 18 bases between the germline ends. Here the CDR3 reads CASSLGPTRGETQYF. The CDR3 DNA reads as TGCGCCAGCAGCCTGGGCCCGACCCGAGGGGAGACCCAGTACTTC.

In its sample, this clonotype was seen a few times. The J gene is TRBJ1-6, the V gene TRBV14; D gene unclear. V lost 0 bases and J lost 8, with 11 bases in between. The CDR3 has 15 amino acids. Germline assignment: CDR1 SGHDN and CDR2 FVKESK. CDR3 bases: TGTGCCAGCAGCCAAGAGATCACTGACTATTCACCCCTCCACTTT. This translates into CASSQEITDYSPLHF.

This clonotype was observed a handful of times. V gene TRBV7-2 combines with J gene TRBJ2-5; TRBD2 might be the D (5 bases). The CDR3 is made up of 17 amino acids. CDR1 SGHTA and CDR2 FQGNSA come from the germline V gene. Trimming removed 3 bases at V and 0 bases at J, with 17 bases between. The CDR3 protein is CASSFQGSRGYQETQYF. DNA for the CDR3: TGTGCCAGCAGCTTTCAAGGTTCCAGAGGGTACCAAGAGACCCAGTACTTC.

V usage is TRBV7-2 and J usage is TRBJ2-7, with 8 bases aligning to TRBD1. The V gene end was trimmed by 0 bases and the J gene end by 4 bases; junction bases not matched to a gene: 8. There are 16 residues in the CDR3. Per germline, CDR1 SGHTA and CDR2 FQGNSA. The CDR3 is CASSLAAGGSGYEQYF. Here the CDR3 DNA reads TGTGCCAGCAGCTTAGCGGCAGGGGGCTCGGGATACGAGCAGTACTTC.

The table lists this clonotype with a few counts. This chain links TRBV5-1 with TRBJ1-1; D call uncertain. The CDR3 is made up of 15 amino acids. Trimming left V 1 base short and J 4 bases short, with 14 bases between. The V gene's germline CDR1 is SGHRS and CDR2 YFSETQ. CDR3 DNA sequence: TGCGCCAGCAGCTTGAGTGGGCCGTCCGGCACTGAAGCTTTCTTT. Protein: CASSLSGPSGTEAFF. The variable domain in full, with the rest retrieved from reference TRBV5-1 and TRBJ1-1, is KAGVTQTPRYLIKTRGQQVTLSCSPISGHRSVSWYQQTPGQGLQFLFEYFSETQRNKGNFPGRFSGRQFSNSRSEMNVSTLELGDSALYLCASSLSGPSGTEAFFGQGTRLTVV.

The chain combines TRBV4-3 with TRBJ1-5; D uncertain. With 0 bases removed from V and 5 bases from J, the gap between germline ends came to 8 bases. This CDR3 has 14 residues. Germline V gene lookup returns CDR1 LGHNA and CDR2 YSLEER. The CDR3 sequence is CASSQDTQYQPQHF. The CDR3 DNA is TGCGCCAGCAGCCAAGATACGCAGTATCAGCCCCAGCATTTT.

The J gene is TRBJ2-1, the V gene TRBV2, with TRBD2 matching 8 bases. J was trimmed by 5 bases and V by 3 bases; bases with no gene match: 3. The CDR3 runs to 14 residues. Germline V gene lookup returns CDR1 SNHLY and CDR2 FYNNEI. The CDR3 bases are TGTGCCAGCAGTGAGAGCGGGGGAAACAATGAGCAGTTCTTC. Protein: CASSESGGNNEQFF.

This clonotype was found a few times. The chain is built from TRBV5-1 and TRBJ2-4, with D possibly being TRBD2 (5 bases). The CDR3 covers 15 residues. CDR1 is SGHRS and CDR2 is YFSETQ in the germline V gene. The V end was cut by 4 bases, the J end by 7 bases, with 18 bases between. In DNA, the CDR3 is TGCGCCAGCAGCCCAGGTGACATCTCGGGGAACATTCAGTACTTC. Residues: CASSPGDISGNIQYF.

The rearrangement links TRBV27 to TRBJ2-4, with D perhaps being TRBD1 or TRBD2 (6 bases each). The CDR3 is 18 amino acids. CDR1 is MNHEY, CDR2 SMNVEV, per germline (reference sequence). Trimming stripped 10 bases from V and 0 bases from J, with 25 bases between. The chain's CDR3 is CATKARGETLLAKNIQYF. For the CDR3, the DNA is TGTGCCACCAAAGCGAGGGGGGAGACCTTGCTAGCCAAAAACATTCAGTACTTC.

The chain couples TRBV5-5 to TRBJ2-3; D is undetermined. Germline V gene sequence: CDR1 SGHKS, CDR2 YYEKEE (reference sequence). Trimming pared 5 bases from V and 4 bases from J, leaving 17 bases between. The CDR3 has 15 amino acids. Here the CDR3 reads CASRLDGVKADTQYF. CDR3 bases: TGTGCCAGCAGGCTGGACGGAGTCAAGGCAGATACGCAGTATTTT.

In this sample, this clonotype turned up a few times. The chain is built from TRBV13 and TRBJ2-7; D is uncertain. The CDR3 contains 10 residues. Deletions cut 9 bases from V and 3 bases from J, with 6 bases between. The V gene's germline CDR1 is PRHDT and CDR2 FYEKMQ (reference sequence). The CDR3 reads CAREFYEQYF. Here the CDR3 DNA reads TGTGCCAGAGAATTCTACGAGCAGTACTTC.

V and J are TRBV20-1 and TRBJ1-2; the D is unclear. The germline V gene encodes CDR1 DFQATT and CDR2 SNEGSKA (reference sequence). This CDR3 is 12 amino acids long. V lost 6 bases, J lost 3 bases, and 11 bases lay in between. Here the CDR3 reads CSARHQYYGYTF. The CDR3 DNA is TGCAGTGCCAGACACCAATACTATGGCTACACCTTC.